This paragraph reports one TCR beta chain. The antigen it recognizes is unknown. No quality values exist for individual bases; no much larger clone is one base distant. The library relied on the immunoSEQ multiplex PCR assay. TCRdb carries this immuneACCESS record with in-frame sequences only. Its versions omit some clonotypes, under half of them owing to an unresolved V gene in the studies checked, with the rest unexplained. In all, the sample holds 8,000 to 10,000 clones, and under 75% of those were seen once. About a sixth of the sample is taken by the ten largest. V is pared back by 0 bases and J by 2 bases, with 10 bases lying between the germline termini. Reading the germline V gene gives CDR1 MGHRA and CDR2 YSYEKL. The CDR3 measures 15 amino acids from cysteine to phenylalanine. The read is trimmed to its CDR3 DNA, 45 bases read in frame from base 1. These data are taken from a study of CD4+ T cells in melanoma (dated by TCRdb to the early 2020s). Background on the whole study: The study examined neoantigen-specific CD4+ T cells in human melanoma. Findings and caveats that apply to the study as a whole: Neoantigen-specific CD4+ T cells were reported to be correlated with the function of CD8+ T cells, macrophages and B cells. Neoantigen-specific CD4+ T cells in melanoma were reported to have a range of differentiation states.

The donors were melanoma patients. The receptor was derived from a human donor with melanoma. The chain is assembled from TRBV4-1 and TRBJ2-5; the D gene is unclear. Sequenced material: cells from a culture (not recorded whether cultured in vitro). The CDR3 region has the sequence CASSQDRTQQETQYF. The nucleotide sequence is TGCGCCAGCAGCCAAGATCGCACTCAACAAGAGACCCAGTACTTC.